The rows below give T cell receptor beta chains drawn from one sample of a study of cytomegalovirus exposure and HLA in healthy donors. Repertoires were generated with immunoSEQ multiplex PCR, while TCRdb's copy carries only in-frame clones and drops some. Altogether approximately 150,000 clones are present, roughly 80% being singletons, with the ten largest covering around 6.7%. The sample was PBMCs. These TCRs come from a woman between 25 and 40 years old in good health and CMV-seropositive. The CDR3 runs from the conserved cysteine through the conserved F or W.

V gene	J gene	CDR3 protein
TRBV7-8	TRBJ2-7	CASSSPPGQVNEQYF
TRBV7-2	TRBJ1-1	CASSRDRNTEAFF
TRBV6-1	TRBJ2-1	CALSRGQLEQFF
TRBV7-8	TRBJ1-2	CASSFLGQAGGYTF
TRBV18	TRBJ2-5	CASSPLGQGETQYF
TRBV29-1	TRBJ2-6	CSVPGTGGAYGANVLTF
TRBV4-1	TRBJ2-1	CASSQPGQQRNEQFF
TRBV15	TRBJ1-2	CATSRDRNYGYTF
TRBV7-9	TRBJ2-3	CASSSGGGTDTQYF
TRBV27	TRBJ1-3	CASRRDVGTEAGNTIYF
TRBV7-8	TRBJ1-4	CASSLRPAGLNRREEKLFF
TRBV9	TRBJ1-5	CASSAGGSNQPQHF